What follows are 8 T cell receptor beta chains derived from one specimen sequenced in a study of blood T cell repertoires in COVID-19. The protocol was immunoSEQ multiplex PCR, while the TCRdb copy is restricted to in-frame clones and leaves out a portion. Altogether about 310,000 clones are present, 70% to 90% being singletons, with the ten largest covering 7.8%. Sequenced sample: peripheral blood. These receptor sequences come from a woman between 45 and 65 years old who had recovered from COVID-19.

The chain carries TRBV7-2 and TRBJ2-3; possibly TRBD1 for D (5 bases). Germline CDR1 SGHTA, CDR2 FQGNSA. CDR3 length: 16 amino acids. V was cut by 5 bases and J by 0 bases, with 15 bases left in between. In DNA, the CDR3 is TGTGCCAGCAGCGCCTTTGGGGCGCCTAGCACAGATACGCAGTATTTT. Its translation is CASSAFGAPSTDTQYF.

This chain joins TRBV2 and TRBJ2-2; D may be TRBD1 (5 bases). Germline V gives CDR1 SNHLY, CDR2 FYNNEI. The CDR3 totals 15 residues. V lost 4 bases to trimming and J lost 5 bases, with 14 bases between them. The CDR3 DNA follows: TGTGCCAGCAGTGCAGTAGGGGCGAGAACCGGGGAGCTGTTTTTT. It codes for CASSAVGARTGELFF.

Details on this clone: One end of the junction does not line up with germline, which may come from a read error. The chain joins TRBV29-1 to TRBJ2-5; D ambiguous. The germline V gene encodes CDR1 SQVTM and CDR2 ANQGSEA. The CDR3 totals 14 residues. The CDR3 DNA reads as TGCAGCGTTAAAGACCCAGGTACAATAAAGACCCAGTACTTC. Translation gives CSVKDPGTIKTQYF.

The chain uses TRBV19 and TRBJ2-1; D ambiguous. In germline, CDR1 is LNHDA, CDR2 SQIVND (reference sequence). This CDR3 is 13 amino acids long. V was clipped by 3 bases and J by 8 bases, with 11 bases between them. CDR3 protein: CASSIFARDEQFF. The CDR3 nucleotides are TGTGCCAGTAGTATCTTTGCTAGAGATGAGCAGTTCTTC.

V gene TRBV2 combines with J gene TRBJ1-2, with D possibly TRBD1 on 5 matching bases. Germline V gene sequence: CDR1 SNHLY, CDR2 FYNNEI. Between the trimmed V and J ends, which lost 1 base and 10 bases, there was a span of 10 bases. The CDR3 extends over 12 amino acids. CDR3 in amino acids: CASSEVWGHYTF. CDR3 coding DNA: TGTGCCAGCAGTGAAGTGTGGGGCCACTACACCTTC.

V gene TRBV7-2 combines with J gene TRBJ2-1; D gene uncertain. The CDR3 is 13 residues long. V shed 3 bases and J shed 5 bases, with 8 bases lying between them. Germline V CDR1 and CDR2: SGHTA, FQGNSA. The chain's CDR3 is CASSFSGDNEQFF. The CDR3 bases are TGTGCCAGCAGCTTTTCTGGAGACAATGAGCAGTTCTTC.

The chain couples TRBV6-6 to TRBJ1-5; D gene uncertain. CDR1 MNHNY and CDR2 SVGAGI come from the germline V gene (reference sequence). The V end lost 2 bases, the J end lost 5 bases, and 10 bases lay between the germline ends. CDR3 size: 14 residues. The CDR3 reads CASSYLTVYQPQHF. CDR3 nucleotides: TGTGCCAGCAGTTACCTTACAGTTTATCAGCCCCAGCATTTT.

This sequence joins TRBV9 and TRBJ1-4; TRBD1 matches at 8 bases. The CDR3 has 15 amino acids. The ends lost 4 bases at V and 5 bases at J; junction bases unmatched: 7. CDR1 is SGDLS and CDR2 is YYNGEE in the germline V gene. In DNA form, the CDR3 reads TGTGCCAGCAGCTCCAGGACAGGGCCAAATGAAAAACTGTTTTTT. This codes for CASSSRTGPNEKLFF. Filled out from reference TRBV9 and TRBJ1-4, the complete variable domain reads DSGVTQTPKHLITATGQRVTLRCSPRSGDLSVYWYQQSLDQGLQFLIQYYNGEERAKGNILERFSAQQFPDLHSELNLSSLELGDSALYFCASSSRTGPNEKLFFGSGTQLSVL.